Each of the 27 T cell receptor beta chains below was sequenced from the same sample in a study of shared clonotypes between healthy human individuals. Method: immunoSEQ multiplex PCR; TCRdb's copy keeps in-frame clones and lacks some. The data contain 400,000 to 600,000 clones, 60% to 80% of them singletons. Input material: PBMCs. The receptor set was obtained from a woman in her thirties or forties in good health. Some clones in this sample may be carry-over from other donors' samples.

The chain recombines TRBV29-1 with TRBJ2-3; D not resolved. The CDR3 is made up of 10 amino acids. Germline V CDR1 and CDR2: SQVTM, ANQGSEA. The V and J ends lost 5 bases and 6 bases respectively, with 6 bases between them. CDR3 amino acids: CSVRVDTQYF. The CDR3 DNA follows: TGCAGCGTTCGGGTGGATACGCAGTATTTT.

The chain recombines TRBV15 with TRBJ2-5, with TRBD2 matching over 7 bases. Germline V lookup: CDR1 LNHNV, CDR2 YYDKDF (reference sequence). V lost 7 bases, J lost 1 base, and 9 bases stayed unmatched. The CDR3 contains 15 residues. CDR3 coding DNA: TGTGCCACCACCCCCACACTAGCGTTCCAAGAGACCCAGTACTTC. Translation: CATTPTLAFQETQYF.

The chain combines TRBV11-2 with TRBJ2-7; D gene uncertain. This CDR3 is built from 12 residues. CDR1 and CDR2 from the germline V gene are SGHAT and FQNNGV. The V gene lost 2 bases and the J gene lost 3 bases, with 5 bases spanning the gap. CDR3 in amino acids: CASSLFDYEQYF. The CDR3 coding sequence is TGTGCCAGCAGCTTATTCGACTACGAGCAGTACTTC.

The chain combines TRBV6-5 with TRBJ2-1, with D possibly matching TRBD2 (5 bases). V lost 6 bases and J 3 bases, leaving 12 bases between the germline ends. The CDR3 spans 14 residues. CDR1 MNHEY and CDR2 SVGAGI come from the germline V gene. The CDR3 is CASSPRARYNEQFF. CDR3 nucleotide sequence: TGTGCCAGCAGCCCGCGGGCACGCTACAATGAGCAGTTCTTC.

The gene calls are TRBV7-9 and TRBJ2-5; D is possibly TRBD2 (5 bases). CDR3 length: 14 amino acids. Germline V CDR1 and CDR2: SEHNR, FQNEAQ (reference sequence). With 3 bases removed from V and 6 bases from J, the gap between germline ends came to 14 bases. The CDR3 region is CASSFRGIDKTQYF. CDR3 nucleotide sequence: TGTGCCAGCAGCTTCCGGGGTATTGATAAGACCCAGTACTTC.

CDR3 sequence: CASSRNPAIYGYTF. CDR3 sequence (DNA): TGCGCCAGCAGCCGTAATCCGGCGATCTATGGCTACACCTTC. The V and J genes are TRBV4-1 and TRBJ1-2; D not resolved. The germline CDR1 and CDR2 sequences are MGHRA and YSYEKL. V lost 4 bases, J lost 4 bases, and 13 bases lay in between. The CDR3 sequence is 14 residues long.

The chain carries TRBV10-3 and TRBJ1-1; D possibly corresponds to TRBD1 (5 bases). The CDR3 consists of 14 residues. The germline V and J ends were trimmed by 6 bases and 1 base, with 12 bases remaining between them. Germline lookup yields CDR1 ENHRY and CDR2 SYGVKD. The chain's CDR3 is CAIRGDLRNTEAFF. For the CDR3, the DNA is TGTGCCATCAGGGGGGACTTAAGGAACACTGAAGCTTTCTTT.

For this clone: A much larger clone differs by one base, so this may be a read error. J is TRBJ2-7 and V is TRBV29-1; no reliable D call. CDR1 SQVTM and CDR2 ANQGSEA come from the germline V gene. The CDR3 length is 12 residues. The CDR3 reads CSAEDLLHEQYF. CDR3 sequence (DNA): TGCAGCGCTGAAGATCTTCTCCACGAGCAGTACTTC.

The V gene is TRBV28, the J gene TRBJ2-4; the D gene is possibly TRBD1 (6 bases). The germline V gene has CDR1 MDHEN and CDR2 SYDVKM. The V end was cut by 6 bases, the J end by 0 bases, with 12 bases between. The CDR3 is 15 amino acids. In DNA form, the CDR3 reads TGTGCCAGCAGCTGGACAGCCATAGCCAAAAACATTCAGTACTTC. This translates into CASSWTAIAKNIQYF.

The rearrangement links TRBV28 to TRBJ2-5; the D is unclear. Germline V gene lookup returns CDR1 MDHEN and CDR2 SYDVKM. V was shortened by 0 bases and J by 1 base, with 6 bases between the two germline ends. The CDR3 sequence is 14 residues long. The CDR3 sequence is CASSLWSAQETQYF. CDR3 sequence (DNA): TGTGCCAGCAGTTTATGGTCGGCCCAAGAGACCCAGTACTTC. The whole variable domain, filled in from reference TRBV28 and TRBJ2-5, reads DVKVTQSSRYLVKRTGEKVFLECVQDMDHENMFWYRQDPGLGLRLIYFSYDVKMKEKGDIPEGYSVSREKKERFSLILESASTNQTSMYLCASSLWSAQETQYFGPGTRLLVL.

This clone has a single count. The chain couples TRBV6-5 to TRBJ2-1; possibly TRBD2 for D (6 bases). This CDR3 has 15 amino acids. The germline V and J ends were trimmed by 3 bases and 2 bases, with 11 bases remaining between them. Germline V gene sequence: CDR1 MNHEY, CDR2 SVGAGI. CDR3 sequence: CASSYGLAPYNEQFF. As DNA, the CDR3 is TGTGCCAGCAGTTATGGGCTAGCGCCCTACAATGAGCAGTTCTTC.

This chain's CDR3 is CASSNLYGYTF. The CDR3 region has the DNA TGTGCCAGCAGTAACCTGTATGGCTACACCTTC. This rearrangement joins TRBV6-5 to TRBJ1-2; the D is unclear. CDR3 length equals 11 residues. Germline loops: CDR1 MNHEY, CDR2 SVGAGI. V gave up 5 bases and J gave up 5 bases, with 6 bases separating them.

The chain carries TRBV30 and TRBJ2-7; weak D call: TRBD2 (5 bases). Germline assignment: CDR1 GTSNPN and CDR2 SVGIG (reference sequence). Trimming removed 2 bases at V and 2 bases at J, with 13 bases between. The CDR3 has 14 amino acids. CDR3 in amino acids: CAWSKTRSTYEQYF. For the CDR3, the DNA is TGTGCCTGGAGTAAAACTAGGTCCACCTACGAGCAGTACTTC.

This clone appeared once. One base separates it from a far larger clone, so it is likely a read error. The chain has TRBV6-4 and TRBJ2-3, with 9 bases fitting TRBD2. CDR3 size: 16 residues. Germline CDR1 MRHNA, CDR2 SNTAGT. The chain's CDR3 is CASSDNSGSGPDMQYF. In DNA, the CDR3 is TGTGCCAGCAGTGATAATAGCGGGAGTGGTCCAGATATGCAGTATTTT.

V and J are TRBV7-9 and TRBJ1-2, with D maybe TRBD1 (5 bases). V was pared by 5 bases and J by 3 bases, with 7 bases between. The length of the CDR3 is 12 residues. Germline lookup yields CDR1 SEHNR and CDR2 FQNEAQ (reference sequence). CDR3 residues: CASSPGDYGYTF. The CDR3 DNA is TGTGCCAGCAGCCCGGGGGACTATGGCTACACCTTC.

Note on this clone: One junction end does not reproduce the germline sequence, and a read error may be involved. J is TRBJ2-1 and V is TRBV7-7; 8 nucleotides agree with TRBD1. Germline V lookup: CDR1 SSHAT, CDR2 FNYEAQ (reference sequence). The CDR3 is 15 residues long. CDR3 sequence: CASSLAQGASHEQFF. CDR3 DNA sequence: TGTGCTAGCAGCTTAGCTCAGGGGGCATCTCATGAGCAGTTCTTC.

V is TRBV6-6 and J is TRBJ1-2; D is unclear. The length of the CDR3 is 13 residues. Trimming cost V 6 bases and J 2 bases, with 10 bases left between them. Germline-derived CDR1 and CDR2 are MNHNY and SVGAGI (reference sequence). In DNA, the CDR3 is TGTGCCAGCAGCCCCTCCGAGAACTATGGCTACACCTTC. Encoded protein: CASSPSENYGYTF.

The chain joins TRBV2 to TRBJ2-5, with TRBD2 as a possible D gene (6 bases). V lost 7 bases to trimming and J lost 5 bases, with 11 bases between them. The CDR3 consists of 12 residues. Germline CDR1 reads SNHLY; CDR2 reads FYNNEI. The CDR3 sequence: CASKEGRETQYF. DNA for the CDR3: TGTGCCAGCAAGGAGGGGAGGGAGACCCAGTACTTC.

Comments on this clone: It may be a read error: a sequence one base away is much more abundant. The chain is built from TRBV29-1 and TRBJ2-7; 12 nucleotides match TRBD2. Germline V gene sequence: CDR1 SQVTM, CDR2 ANQGSEA. After removal of 6 bases from V and 5 bases from J, the junction contained 11 bases not matched to a gene. CDR3 length equals 15 residues. The CDR3 loop reads CSVGGLAGGPNEQYF. In DNA, the CDR3 is TGCAGCGTGGGGGGTCTAGCGGGAGGGCCCAACGAGCAGTACTTC.

This chain joins TRBV10-3 and TRBJ1-5, with D perhaps matching TRBD1 (5 bases). This CDR3 contains 15 residues. Germline CDR1 is ENHRY and CDR2 is SYGVKD. With 10 bases removed from V and 2 bases from J, the gap between germline ends came to 18 bases. CDR3 nucleotide sequence: TGTGCCACGCAGGAGGGGAGGATACGCAATCAGCCCCAGCATTTT. It yields the protein CATQEGRIRNQPQHF.

The chain uses TRBV19 and TRBJ2-1, with 10 bases that match TRBD2. The CDR3 is 15 amino acids. The junction had 3 bases not matched to a gene; V was cut back by 5 bases and J by 2 bases. Germline values: CDR1 LNHDA, CDR2 SQIVND (reference sequence). The CDR3 protein is CASSLGLATYNEQFF. The CDR3 DNA is TGTGCCAGTAGTCTGGGACTAGCGACCTACAATGAGCAGTTCTTC.

The V gene is TRBV27, the J gene TRBJ2-1; 7 positions agree with TRBD1. Germline V lookup: CDR1 MNHEY, CDR2 SMNVEV (reference sequence). Unmatched junction bases numbered 5, after V lost 6 bases and J lost 0 bases. CDR3 length: 15 residues. The CDR3 region is CASSGQVSSYNEQFF. In nucleotides, the CDR3 is TGTGCCAGCAGCGGACAGGTCAGCTCCTACAATGAGCAGTTCTTC.

About this clone itself: Other DNA sequences in this sample translate to the same CDR3. The chain is built from TRBV7-9 and TRBJ2-5; 10 bases agree with TRBD2. Germline-derived CDR1 and CDR2 are SEHNR and FQNEAQ (reference sequence). The CDR3 has 16 residues. The junction had 6 bases not matched to a gene; V was cut back by 5 bases and J by 0 bases. CDR3 sequence: CASSRGLADYQETQYF. The CDR3 DNA sequence: TGTGCCAGCAGCCGTGGACTAGCGGACTACCAAGAGACCCAGTACTTC. Variable domain in full (rest from reference TRBV7-9 and TRBJ2-5): DTGVSQNPRHKITKRGQNVTFRCDPISEHNRLYWYRQTLGQGPEFLTYFQNEAQLEKSRLLSDRFSAERPKGSFSTLEIQRTEQGDSAMYLCASSRGLADYQETQYFGPGTRLLVL.

The rearrangement uses TRBV28 and TRBJ2-1; a possible D gene is TRBD2 (5 bases). The CDR3 covers 14 residues. Between the trimmed V and J ends, which lost 3 bases and 6 bases, there was a span of 12 bases. Germline values: CDR1 MDHEN, CDR2 SYDVKM. The CDR3 region is CASSFAERVNEQFF. CDR3 sequence (DNA): TGTGCCAGCAGTTTTGCGGAGAGGGTCAATGAGCAGTTCTTC.

The chain joins TRBV6-1 to TRBJ1-2; D remains ambiguous. Trimming stripped 2 bases from V and 10 bases from J, with 8 bases between. From germline, CDR1 is MNHNS and CDR2 SASEGT. This CDR3 has 11 residues. CDR3 in amino acids: CASSEIEPYTF. Written as DNA, the CDR3 is TGTGCCAGCAGTGAAATTGAGCCCTACACCTTC.

The chain joins TRBV19 to TRBJ2-7; D ambiguous. Germline V gene sequence: CDR1 LNHDA, CDR2 SQIVND (reference sequence). V lost 9 bases and J lost 3, with 9 bases in between. This CDR3 region has 11 residues. The CDR3: CASASSYEQYF. The CDR3 DNA follows: TGTGCCAGCGCCTCAAGCTACGAGCAGTACTTC. The variable domain in full, completed from reference TRBV19 and TRBJ2-7, reads DGGITQSPKYLFRKEGQNVTLSCEQNLNHDAMYWYRQDPGQGLRLIYYSQIVNDFQKGDIAEGYSVSREKKESFPLTVTSAQKNPTAFYLCASASSYEQYFGPGTRLTVT.

The V call is TRBV5-1, the J call TRBJ2-5; D is possibly TRBD2 (6 bases). Germline V gene sequence: CDR1 SGHRS, CDR2 YFSETQ. The CDR3 totals 14 residues. The V gene lost 1 base and the J gene lost 4 bases, with 11 bases spanning the gap. The CDR3 spells CASSLQVGGETQYF. The CDR3 DNA sequence: TGCGCCAGCAGCTTGCAGGTCGGGGGAGAGACCCAGTACTTC. The full variable domain, rest sourced from reference TRBV5-1 and TRBJ2-5, is KAGVTQTPRYLIKTRGQQVTLSCSPISGHRSVSWYQQTPGQGLQFLFEYFSETQRNKGNFPGRFSGRQFSNSRSEMNVSTLELGDSALYLCASSLQVGGETQYFGPGTRLLVL.